These 12 T cell receptor beta chains came from one sample sequenced in a study of cytomegalovirus exposure and HLA in healthy donors. Generated by immunoSEQ multiplex PCR, the TCRdb table keeps only in-frame clones and is missing some. The repertoire holds about 98,000 clones, with about 83% as singletons. The sample consisted of PBMCs. Source of these receptors: a woman aged 25 to 39 in good health and CMV-seronegative.

This clone was seen a few times. The CDR3 is CASQGGGNTIYF. CDR3 nucleotide sequence: TGTGCCAGCCAAGGGGGCGGAAACACCATATATTTT. The J gene is TRBJ1-3, the V gene TRBV6-5; the match to TRBD1 covers 7 bases. Trimming removed 8 bases from V and 4 bases from J; junction bases left unmatched: 2. CDR3 length: 12 amino acids. Germline-derived CDR1 and CDR2 are MNHEY and SVGAGI.

V is TRBV5-4 and J is TRBJ2-7, with 9 nucleotides matching TRBD1. The CDR3 consists of 14 residues. Germline-derived CDR1 and CDR2 are SGHNT and YYREEE (reference sequence). The ends lost 4 bases at V and 2 bases at J; junction bases unmatched: 4. The DNA of the CDR3 is TGTGCCAGCAGCCTATGGACAGGGGCCTACGAGCAGTACTTC. This gives the protein CASSLWTGAYEQYF.

This chain connects TRBV18 to TRBJ2-3, with 9 bases that match TRBD1. The germline V gene has CDR1 KGHSH and CDR2 LQKENI. The CDR3 length is 17 residues. Trimming at V came to 0 bases and at J to 3 bases, leaving 7 bases not matched to a gene. This CDR3 reads CASSPPSDRGATDTQYF. The CDR3 DNA sequence: TGTGCCAGCTCACCACCTTCCGACAGGGGGGCTACAGATACGCAGTATTTT.

The gene calls are TRBV14 and TRBJ1-1; 7 bases are a match to TRBD1. CDR3 length: 14 residues. Germline CDR1 SGHDN, CDR2 FVKESK. The V gene end was trimmed by 3 bases and the J gene end by 4 bases; junction bases not matched to a gene: 5. This CDR3 is CASSHYDRATEAFF. CDR3 in DNA: TGTGCCAGCAGCCACTACGACAGGGCCACTGAAGCTTTCTTT.

V gene TRBV7-9 combines with J gene TRBJ2-7, with D tentatively TRBD1 (6 bases). The CDR3 has 15 amino acids. Germline V CDR1 and CDR2: SEHNR, FQNEAQ (reference sequence). V dropped 6 bases and J dropped 3 bases, with 18 bases sitting between them. CDR3 protein: CASRTSQGVIYEQYF. DNA of the CDR3: TGTGCCAGCAGGACTTCACAGGGAGTAATCTACGAGCAGTACTTC.

The CDR3 bases are TGTGCCAGCAGCATACAGGGCGGGGAGCTGTTTTTT. Encoded protein: CASSIQGGELFF. The chain has TRBV7-3 and TRBJ2-2; tentatively, D is TRBD1 (6 bases). Germline CDR1 SGHTA, CDR2 FQGTGA. Trimming pared 5 bases from V and 7 bases from J, leaving 8 bases between. CDR3 length equals 12 residues.

The rearrangement joins TRBV11-2 to TRBJ1-6, with 11 nucleotides matching TRBD1. Germline values: CDR1 SGHAT, CDR2 FQNNGV. V trimming: 4 bases; J trimming: 10 bases; junction bases outside the gene matches: 9. The CDR3 covers 16 residues. The chain's CDR3 is CASSSSGTGGKSPLHF. CDR3 DNA: TGTGCCAGCAGCTCCTCAGGGACAGGGGGGAAATCACCCCTCCACTTT.

The chain carries TRBV4-1 and TRBJ1-2; 7 nucleotides agree with TRBD1. Germline values: CDR1 MGHRA, CDR2 YSYEKL. The CDR3 is made up of 14 amino acids. Losses at the gene ends were 8 bases for V and 4 bases for J; bases not matched to a gene: 10. The CDR3 DNA is TGCGCCAGCTCTACCCAGGGGGACTTCTATGGCTACACCTTC. It translates to CASSTQGDFYGYTF.

J is TRBJ2-7 and V is TRBV19; 9 bases are shared with TRBD1. Germline values: CDR1 LNHDA, CDR2 SQIVND (reference sequence). The CDR3 is made up of 16 amino acids. V gave up 6 bases and J gave up 0 bases; unmatched junction bases: 9. The CDR3 loop is CASSRDRVSGSYEQYF. CDR3 in DNA: TGTGCCAGTAGCCGGGACAGGGTTTCGGGCTCCTACGAGCAGTACTTC.

The V and J genes are TRBV2 and TRBJ1-3; 7 bases fit TRBD1. This CDR3 region has 15 residues. Unmatched junction bases numbered 15, after V lost 7 bases and J lost 9 bases. Germline V lookup: CDR1 SNHLY, CDR2 FYNNEI. CDR3 nucleotides: TGTGCCAGCATCCTCAGCCCGGGACAGATTTTCACCATATATTTT. It yields the protein CASILSPGQIFTIYF. Variable domain in full (rest from reference TRBV2 and TRBJ1-3): EPEVTQTPSHQVTQMGQEVILRCVPISNHLYFYWYRQILGQKVEFLVSFYNNEISEKSEIFDDQFSVERPDGSNFTLKIRSTKLEDSAMYFCASILSPGQIFTIYFGEGSWLTVV.

The chain uses TRBV7-3 and TRBJ2-3, with 8 bases that match TRBD2. Germline lookup yields CDR1 SGHTA and CDR2 FQGTGA. The length of the CDR3 is 16 residues. Trimming at V came to 5 bases and at J to 3 bases, leaving 10 bases not matched to a gene. Here the CDR3 DNA reads TGTGCCAGCAGCCCTTATAGCGGGAAAGGTACAGATACGCAGTATTTT. It encodes CASSPYSGKGTDTQYF.

The chain employs TRBV9 and TRBJ2-1; 7 bases fit TRBD1. Trimming cost V 3 bases and J 4 bases; bases outside gene matches: 7. This CDR3 region has 15 residues. Germline values: CDR1 SGDLS, CDR2 YYNGEE. Here the CDR3 reads CASSGDSSPYNEQFF. As DNA, the CDR3 is TGTGCCAGCAGCGGGGACAGTAGCCCTTACAATGAGCAGTTCTTC.